A single sample gave rise to the 20 T cell receptor beta chains below, sequenced in a study of cytomegalovirus exposure and HLA in healthy donors. PCR employed 60 Vbeta and 13 Jbeta primers. TCRdb keeps only in-frame clones here, not all; method: immunoSEQ multiplex PCR. The profile shows more than 150,000 clones, about 90% of them singletons. The sequencing sample was made of PBMCs. Source of these receptors: a girl under three years old in good health and CMV-seronegative.

V and J are TRBV19 and TRBJ1-3; D perhaps matches TRBD1 (6 bases). Germline V gene data show CDR1 as LNHDA and CDR2 as SQIVND (reference sequence). The CDR3 contains 15 residues. The V end lost 5 bases, the J end lost 3 bases, and 14 bases lay between the germline ends. The CDR3 region has the DNA TGTGCCAGTAGTCTCGACAGGACGAATGGAAACACCATATATTTT. Residues: CASSLDRTNGNTIYF.

This clone occurred once. The chain couples TRBV6-1 to TRBJ2-5, with D tentatively TRBD1 (5 bases). Trimming cost V 8 bases and J 5 bases, with 21 bases left between them. Germline assignment: CDR1 MNHNS and CDR2 SASEGT. The CDR3 spans 15 residues. CDR3 DNA: TGTGCCAGCCGCCCCCCTAGGGGTTTGAGGGAGACCCAGTACTTC. Translation: CASRPPRGLRETQYF.

This chain links TRBV11-2 with TRBJ1-2; 8 nucleotides align to TRBD1. Looked up from germline, CDR1 is SGHAT and CDR2 is FQNNGV. This CDR3 spans 16 amino acids. Trimming at V came to 1 base and at J to 4 bases, leaving 8 bases not matched to a gene. CDR3 sequence: CASSLGHSGQGYGYTF. In nucleotides, the CDR3 is TGTGCCAGCAGCTTAGGTCACTCCGGACAGGGCTATGGCTACACCTTC.

The rearrangement joins TRBV19 to TRBJ1-3, with D uncertain. This CDR3 is built from 12 residues. The V gene's germline CDR1 is LNHDA and CDR2 SQIVND (reference sequence). The V and J ends lost 3 bases and 3 bases respectively, with 3 bases between them. CDR3 coding DNA: TGTGCCAGTAGTATCCGTGGAAACACCATATATTTT. Translating it yields CASSIRGNTIYF. Filled out from reference TRBV19 and TRBJ1-3, the complete variable domain reads DGGITQSPKYLFRKEGQNVTLSCEQNLNHDAMYWYRQDPGQGLRLIYYSQIVNDFQKGDIAEGYSVSREKKESFPLTVTSAQKNPTAFYLCASSIRGNTIYFGEGSWLTVV.

This chain links TRBV5-6 with TRBJ1-6; 12 positions agree with TRBD1. The CDR3 contains 18 residues. From germline, CDR1 is SGHDT and CDR2 YYEEEE. V trimming: 3 bases; J trimming: 7 bases; junction bases outside the gene matches: 11. The CDR3: CASSSPGQGAEVNSPLHF. DNA of the CDR3: TGTGCCAGCAGCTCGCCGGGACAGGGGGCTGAGGTGAATTCACCCCTCCACTTT. Complete variable domain (other parts from reference TRBV5-6 and TRBJ1-6): DAGVTQSPTHLIKTRGQQVTLRCSPKSGHDTVSWYQQALGQGPQFIFQYYEEEERQRGNFPDRFSGHQFPNYSSELNVNALLLGDSALYLCASSSPGQGAEVNSPLHFGNGTRLTVT.

In the case of this clone: The same CDR3 is also encoded by other DNA sequences in this sample. The CDR3 protein is CASSDRESSPLHF. DNA of the CDR3: TGTGCCAGCAGTGACAGGGAAAGTTCACCCCTCCACTTT. The chain links TRBV6-1 to TRBJ1-6, with TRBD1 as a possible D gene (5 bases). CDR3 length: 13 residues. V lost 3 bases and J 9 bases, leaving 9 bases between the germline ends. Germline CDR1 is MNHNS and CDR2 is SASEGT.

The rearrangement links TRBV7-8 to TRBJ2-5, with TRBD2 matching 9 bases. The closer fit of TRBJ2-7 to the DNA end suggests the J call may be wrong. CDR3 length: 15 residues. Germline CDR1 reads SGHVS; CDR2 reads FQNEAQ. The CDR3 loop is CASRFSREGSYEQYF. The CDR3 nucleotides read TGTGCCAGCAGGTTTTCGCGGGAGGGCTCCTACGAGCAGTACTTC.

V and J are TRBV11-2 and TRBJ2-2, with TRBD1 matching over 8 bases. The CDR3 contains 16 residues. The V gene end was trimmed by 5 bases and the J gene end by 5 bases; junction bases not matched to a gene: 10. CDR1 is SGHAT, CDR2 FQNNGV, per germline. In DNA form, the CDR3 reads TGTGCCAGCAGCCCGGGGACAGGAGCTAGGACCGGGGAGCTGTTTTTT. Its translation: CASSPGTGARTGELFF.

The gene calls are TRBV4-1 and TRBJ1-5; tentatively, D is TRBD1 (6 bases). Trimming cost V 3 bases and J 0 bases, with 12 bases left between them. This CDR3 region has 16 residues. The germline CDR1 and CDR2 sequences are MGHRA and YSYEKL. The CDR3 DNA is TGCGCCAGCAGCCATGCGTGGGGGCTTAGCAATCAGCCCCAGCATTTT. Amino acid sequence: CASSHAWGLSNQPQHF.

This sequence joins TRBV5-1 and TRBJ1-2; 9 bases are a match to TRBD1. The germline CDR1 and CDR2 sequences are SGHRS and YFSETQ. The V and J ends lost 3 bases and 1 base, in that order; junction bases with no gene match: 4. The CDR3 sequence is 15 residues long. The CDR3 region has the DNA TGCGCCAGCAGCTCCTCGGACAGGGGTAACTATGGCTACACCTTC. Translation gives CASSSSDRGNYGYTF.

On this clone itself: The sample holds other DNA sequences that translate to the same CDR3. This chain uses TRBV5-6 with TRBJ1-2; no clear D gene. This CDR3 has 15 residues. Per the germline V gene, CDR1 is SGHDT and CDR2 is YYEEEE. V lost 0 bases to trimming and J lost 4 bases, with 13 bases between them. The CDR3 coding sequence is TGTGCCAGCAGCTTGGGGGTCGGGAGTCGCTATGGCTACACCTTC. It is translated as CASSLGVGSRYGYTF.

The J gene is TRBJ2-3, the V gene TRBV18, with 11 nucleotides matching TRBD2. Trimming removed 3 bases from V and 3 bases from J; junction bases left unmatched: 14. Germline lookup yields CDR1 KGHSH and CDR2 LQKENI. The length of the CDR3 is 19 residues. CDR3 loop: CASSPLTSGGDPGTDTQYF. For the CDR3, the DNA is TGTGCCAGCTCACCTCTAACTAGCGGGGGCGACCCAGGGACAGATACGCAGTATTTT.

J is TRBJ1-6 and V is TRBV30; D possibly corresponds to TRBD1 (5 bases). V lost 0 bases, J lost 14 bases, and 8 bases lay in between. The CDR3 extends over 11 amino acids. CDR1 and CDR2 from the germline V gene are GTSNPN and SVGIG (reference sequence). CDR3: CAWSVPGALHF. As DNA, the CDR3 is TGTGCCTGGAGTGTACCGGGGGCCCTCCACTTT.

This clone occurred once. The chain recombines TRBV4-2 with TRBJ2-7; TRBD2 agrees at 8 bases. With 0 bases clipped from V and 4 bases from J, the junction kept 5 bases outside the gene matches. The CDR3 runs to 15 residues. Germline CDR1 is LGHNA and CDR2 is YNFKEQ. CDR3 sequence (DNA): TGTGCCAGCAGCCAAGATATTAGCGGGGAATACGAGCAGTACTTC. This sequence encodes CASSQDISGEYEQYF.

This chain connects TRBV5-4 to TRBJ2-2, with D tentatively TRBD2 (5 bases). The CDR3 length is 13 residues. V lost 0 bases, J lost 8 bases, and 8 bases lay in between. The germline gives CDR1 SGHNT, CDR2 YYREEE (reference sequence). The CDR3 sequence: CASSLALAGELFF. In nucleotides, the CDR3 is TGTGCCAGCAGCTTGGCCCTAGCAGGGGAGCTGTTTTTT.

The chain is built from TRBV29-1 and TRBJ2-6; possibly TRBD1 for D (6 bases). The CDR3 covers 15 residues. Trimming took off 6 bases at V and 4 bases at J, with 16 bases between the two ends. Per germline, CDR1 SQVTM and CDR2 ANQGSEA. The CDR3 DNA reads as TGCAGCGTGATGGTACAGGGAGCCGGGGCCAACGTCCTGACTTTC. The encoded protein is CSVMVQGAGANVLTF.

This clone was counted once. The chain has TRBV30 and TRBJ2-5, with 9 bases that match TRBD1. The germline CDR1 and CDR2 sequences are GTSNPN and SVGIG (reference sequence). The CDR3 runs to 12 residues. Losses at the gene ends were 5 bases for V and 4 bases for J; bases not matched to a gene: 2. This CDR3 reads CAWAGQGETQYF. CDR3 DNA: TGTGCCTGGGCGGGACAGGGAGAGACCCAGTACTTC.

V is TRBV7-8 and J is TRBJ1-6; tentatively, D is TRBD1 (6 bases). CDR1 is SGHVS, CDR2 FQNEAQ, per germline. The CDR3 consists of 18 residues. The V and J ends lost 3 bases and 7 bases respectively, with 22 bases between them. The DNA for the CDR3 is TGTGCCAGCAGCTTTATAGGACAGCGCGGCGCTAGGAATTCACCCCTCCACTTT. Protein sequence: CASSFIGQRGARNSPLHF.

The rearrangement links TRBV9 to TRBJ2-1; 11 bases match TRBD2. Germline V lookup: CDR1 SGDLS, CDR2 YYNGEE. This CDR3 contains 14 residues. After removal of 3 bases from V and 8 bases from J, the junction contained 4 bases not matched to a gene. In DNA, the CDR3 is TGTGCCAGCAGCGCTAGCGGGAGGTTGGATGAGCAGTTCTTC. Its protein is CASSASGRLDEQFF.

Comment on this clone: One junction end disagrees with the germline gene, perhaps due to a read error. J is TRBJ2-5 and V is TRBV7-9; 7 nucleotides line up with TRBD1. The CDR3 extends over 15 amino acids. The germline V gene encodes CDR1 SEHNR and CDR2 FQNEAQ (reference sequence). The CDR3 bases are TGTTCCAGCAGCTACCGACAGGGAATAGAAGAGACCCAGTACTTC. Encoded protein: CSSSYRQGIEETQYF.